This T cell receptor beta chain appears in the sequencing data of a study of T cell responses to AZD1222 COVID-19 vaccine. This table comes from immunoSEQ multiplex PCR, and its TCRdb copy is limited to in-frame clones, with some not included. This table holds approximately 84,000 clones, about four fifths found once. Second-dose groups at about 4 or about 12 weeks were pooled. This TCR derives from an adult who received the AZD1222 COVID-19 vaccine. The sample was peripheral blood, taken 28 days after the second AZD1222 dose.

DNA for the CDR3: TGTGCCAGCAGCCAAGACCCTGCACGGACAGATACGCAGTATTTT. It specifies CASSQDPARTDTQYF. The chain is built from TRBV3-1 (or the pseudogene TRBV3-2) and TRBJ2-3; no definite D call. Germline assignment: CDR1 LGHDT and CDR2 YNNKEL (reference sequence). CDR3 length equals 15 residues. V lost 0 bases, J lost 3 bases, and 10 bases lay in between.